The rows below give T cell receptor beta chains drawn from one sample of a study of blood T cell repertoires in COVID-19. Measured with immunoSEQ multiplex PCR; TCRdb has only the in-frame clones, and not every one. The sample lists nearly 250,000 clones, around 89% occurring once. Sequences were obtained from PBMCs or T cells enriched from blood (not recorded which). The receptors derive from a man over 45 who had been exposed to COVID-19. Each CDR3 is given with its conserved first and last residue. D genes are given only for firm matches. Clone size is not always given. Where it is, it says once, few, many or a class for expanded clones.

>TRBV6-5|TRBJ1-2|-|-
CASSSSSVTGGYTF
TGTGCCAGCAGCTCCAGCTCGGTGACGGGAGGCTACACCTTC
>TRBV5-1|TRBJ2-7|-|-
CASSRSVLGGDNSYEQYF
TGCGCCAGCAGCCGCTCCGTTCTGGGGGGGGACAACTCCTACGAGCAGTACTTC
>TRBV7-9|TRBJ1-6|-|-
CASSPPGGYNSPLHF
TGTGCCAGCAGCCCCCCCGGAGGGTATAATTCACCCCTCCACTTT
>TRBV30|TRBJ1-2|-|-
CAWRKPAANYGYTF
TGTGCCTGGAGAAAGCCTGCGGCTAACTATGGCTACACCTTC
>TRBV6-5|TRBJ1-3|TRBD1|-
CASRPGGEGNTIYF
TGTGCCAGCAGACCAGGGGGCGAAGGAAACACCATATATTTT
>TRBV7-9|TRBJ1-5|TRBD1|-
CASSFDRGYNQPQHF
TGTGCCAGCAGCTTTGACAGGGGGTACAATCAGCCCCAGCATTTT
>TRBV5-1|TRBJ1-1|TRBD1|once
CASSLRQGATEAFF
TGCGCCAGCAGCTTGCGGCAGGGGGCCACTGAAGCTTTCTTT
>TRBV5-1|TRBJ1-2|TRBD1|-
CASSLGTGHGYTF
TGCGCCAGCAGCCTGGGGACAGGGCATGGCTACACCTTC
>TRBV27|TRBJ1-1|-|-
CASYRAGSAFF
TGTGCCAGCTATAGGGCAGGGTCAGCTTTCTTT
>TRBV5-4|TRBJ2-3|TRBD1|-
CASSPGTGRSTDTQYF
TGTGCCAGCAGCCCGGGGACAGGGCGGAGTACAGATACGCAGTATTTT
>TRBV7-9|TRBJ1-4|-|-
CASSQEGQREKLFF
TGTGCCAGCAGCCAGGAGGGCCAACGCGAAAAACTGTTTTTT
>TRBV18|TRBJ2-4|-|-
CASSPAGSKNIQYF
TGTGCCAGCTCACCGGCAGGGTCCAAAAACATTCAGTACTTC
>TRBV2|TRBJ1-5|-|-
CASSGWGGDQPQHF
TGTGCCAGCAGTGGGTGGGGGGGAGATCAGCCCCAGCATTTT
>TRBV6-5|TRBJ2-2|-|-
CASIRTGELFF
TGTGCCAGCATTAGAACCGGGGAGCTGTTTTTT
>TRBV19|TRBJ1-2|-|-
CASSERQETYGYTF
TGTGCCAGTAGTGAGAGACAGGAGACCTATGGCTACACCTTC
>TRBV21-1|TRBJ1-5|-|-
CASSNGGCLLRGNQPQHF
TGTGCCAGCAGCAACGGGGGGTGCTTACTTCGGGGTAATCAGCCCCAGCATTTT
>TRBV12-5|TRBJ2-2|TRBD2|once
CASAFPSSGRAAGELFF
TGTGCTAGTGCCTTCCCTTCTAGCGGGAGGGCCGCTGGGGAGCTGTTTTTT
>TRBV5-8|TRBJ1-4|TRBD1|-
CASSFTPGQGRPNEKLFF
TGTGCCAGCAGCTTTACTCCGGGACAGGGGCGACCCAATGAAAAACTGTTTTTT
>TRBV28|TRBJ2-5|TRBD1|-
CASSLGTDPLRETQYF
TGTGCCAGCAGTCTCGGGACAGACCCTCTACGGGAGACCCAGTACTTC
>TRBV7-2|TRBJ2-7|TRBD1|-
CASSLGGGRDVEQYF
TGTGCCAGCAGCTTAGGAGGGGGCAGGGACGTAGAGCAGTACTTC
>TRBV5-1|TRBJ2-3|TRBD1|-
CASSPGTGAVTDTQYF
TGCGCCAGCAGTCCAGGGACAGGGGCCGTCACAGATACGCAGTATTTT
>TRBV28|TRBJ1-2|TRBD1|-
CASSSPDRGVGPNYGYTF
TGTGCCAGCAGTTCTCCCGACAGGGGAGTTGGCCCTAACTATGGCTACACCTTC
>TRBV19|TRBJ1-1|-|-
CASSIVRSEAFF
TGTGCCAGTAGTATAGTGCGGAGTGAAGCTTTCTTT
>TRBV19|TRBJ1-6|-|-
CASSRGRESSYNSPLHF
TGTGCCAGTAGCCGCGGCAGAGAGAGCTCCTATAATTCACCCCTCCACTTT
>TRBV28|TRBJ1-2|-|-
CASSLVTWNYGYTF
TGTGCCAGCAGTTTAGTGACATGGAATTATGGCTACACCTTC
>TRBV6-1|TRBJ1-2|TRBD1|-
CASSEYPGTAPGYTF
TGTGCCAGCAGTGAATATCCCGGGACAGCTCCTGGCTACACCTTC
>TRBV19|TRBJ1-4|TRBD1|-
CASSETGNEKLFF
TGTGCCAGTAGTGAGACAGGGAATGAAAAACTGTTTTTT
>TRBV4-1|TRBJ1-5|-|-
CASSQVEGANQPQHF
TGCGCCAGCAGCCAAGTGGAGGGTGCCAACCAGCCCCAGCATTTT
>TRBV6-5|TRBJ1-2|TRBD1|-
CASSSTGGFYGYTF
TGTGCCAGCAGTTCGACAGGGGGGTTCTATGGCTACACCTTC
>TRBV5-1|TRBJ1-2|-|-
CASSLERNYGYTF
TGCGCCAGCAGCTTGGAGAGAAACTATGGCTACACCTTC
>TRBV19|TRBJ1-2|TRBD1|-
CASTTDRDRDGYTF
TGTGCCAGTACTACTGACAGGGATAGGGATGGCTACACCTTC
>TRBV6-5|TRBJ2-2|-|-
CASSYTTDTGELFF
TGTGCCAGCAGTTACACGACAGACACCGGGGAGCTGTTTTTT